The TCR beta chain described here comes from a study of Ad26.COV2.S vaccination and SARS-CoV-2 variants. V was cut by 0 bases and J by 7 bases, with 15 bases left in between. This CDR3 spans 14 amino acids. Looked up from germline, CDR1 is GTSNPN and CDR2 is SVGIG (reference sequence). Treatment reported: about 20 received Ad26.COV2.S at low or high dose, single or two shots; about 5 received placebo; per-sample allocation not given. The investigators took samples on day 63 after the first vaccine or placebo injection. Boston hosted the donor, who was an adult aged 18-55 years. The data were produced by immunoSEQ multiplex PCR, yet TCRdb's version contains in-frame clones alone and is incomplete. The sample lists some 480,000 clones; approximately 88% were seen once.

The V and J genes are TRBV30 and TRBJ2-5; no firm D call. Sequencing used peripheral blood, obtained in a trial of Ad26.COV2.S vaccine versus placebo. This sequence was found in a person between 18 and 65 years old who received the Ad26.COV2.S COVID-19 vaccine or a placebo. CDR3 in amino acids: CAWSVLGYSGTQYF. Written as DNA, the CDR3 is TGTGCCTGGAGTGTACTGGGGTACTCAGGGACCCAGTACTTC.